This T cell receptor (beta chain) was identified during a study of T cells after yellow fever vaccination (dated 2019 in TCRdb). About the full investigation: Libraries from fractions with low cell numbers were prepared with the SMART-Seq v4 Ultra Low Input RNA kit. Bulk TCR alpha and beta repertoires were sequenced longitudinally to track T-cell clones before and after primary and booster YFV17D yellow fever vaccination. Two healthy male donors, one aged 18 to 30 and one aged 30 to 40 years, made up the cohort. Blood samples were taken at several timepoints before and after primary and secondary immunization, and bulk PBMC replicates and cell subsets were isolated.

Overall results and qualifications from the work: Computational filtering was needed because FACS-sorted repertoires could contain abundant contaminating clonotypes from the bulk population. Compared with the primary T-cell response, the secondary T-cell response was weaker but faster, peaking on day 5 rather than day 15. After the booster, most of the clones that had expanded following primary vaccination were detected again (96% of CD4 and 88% of CD8), which suggests that memory was broadly maintained. A small fraction of clonotypes showed up in both the CD4 and CD8 compartments, probably as a result of convergent recombination. Because the study included only two donors, the extent to which the findings can be generalized is limited.

Data came from an Illumina NovaSeq 6000. TCR cDNA was synthesized by 5'RACE template switching, through which a universal primer site and unique molecular identifiers were introduced. cDNA synthesis was primed from both the TCR alpha and TCR beta constant segments. Library amplification involved two PCR steps, and the second step added sample barcodes and sequencing adapters. Sequencing of the libraries was done on either Illumina HiSeq 2500 (2x100 bp) or NovaSeq (2x150 bp). Per the source publication's procedure: MIGEC handled demultiplexing of reads and collapsing into UMI consensus sequences, while MiXCR performed V(D)J alignment. Vaccine-responding clonotypes were identified with edgeR using replicate PBMC samples, with FDR below 0.01 and a log2 fold change above 5 up to day 15 being required. CD4 or CD8 identity was assigned to each bulk clonotype according to whether the clonotype was present at higher abundance in the sequenced CD4 repertoire or the sequenced CD8 repertoire. TCRdb ran its own pipeline on the public reads, namely fastp trimming at Q25 and MiXCR clone calling, and kept in-frame beta chains. Every CDR3 protein is listed once, alongside the most common genes and DNA of its rows. The V and J calls shown here were made by TCRdb, not taken from the authors' results. Across this sample there are about 300,000 distinct CDR3 sequences, with 8.7% seen only once. Jointly, the top ten make up approximately 3.5% of the sample.

In the case of this clonotype: Its antigen remains unidentified. No base quality information exists; no much larger clone differs at one position.

The sample's treatment or condition label is to be understood as: live attenuated yellow fever vaccine strain. A standard Ficoll-Paque protocol was used to isolate PBMCs from peripheral blood. CD4 and CD8 T-cell fractions were isolated with Dynabeads CD4 and CD8 positive selection kits. TriZol was used to extract RNA from bulk PBMCs, from CD4 and CD8 fractions, and from dextramer-positive and dextramer-negative fractions. From cysteine to phenylalanine, the CDR3 is 16 amino acids long. The read is trimmed to its CDR3 DNA, 48 bases read in frame from base 1. CDR1 is given as SGHVS and CDR2 as FNYEAQ, both from the germline V gene. V is cut by 5 bases and J by 8 bases, and the space between the germline ends is 22 bases.

The rearrangement joined TRBV7-6 to TRBJ2-1; the D gene is not confidently resolved. The sequence derives from a man younger than 35 who received the YFV17D yellow fever vaccine. The sample consisted of CD4+ T cells sorted from PBMCs, taken 5 days after the yellow fever booster vaccination. The DNA reads as follows: TGTGCCAGCAGCCGTAACTTACTCAACGCTGGCCATGAGCAGTTCTTC. Its protein product is CASSRNLLNAGHEQFF. Outside the CDR3, residues come from the reference TRBV7-6 and TRBJ2-1 proteins, so the full variable domain is: GAGVSQSPRYKVTKRGQDVALRCDPISGHVSLYWYRQALGQGPEFLTYFNYEAQQDKSGLPNDRFSAERPEGSISTLTIQRTEQRDSAMYRCASSRNLLNAGHEQFFGPGTRLTVL.